The entry that follows covers one T cell receptor beta chain sequence. Its antigen is unknown. This sample stems from a study of ipilimumab plus nivolumab after autologous stem cell transplantation. Germline V gene data show CDR1 as LNHNV and CDR2 as YYDKDF (reference sequence). This CDR3 contains 16 residues. V dropped 1 base and J dropped 5 bases, with 18 bases sitting between them. Study-level results: The authors say TCR, Treg and microbiome findings warrant further study.

Assay: immunoSEQ multiplex PCR; the TCRdb copy retains only in-frame clones and omits some. In the table there are 9,000 to 15,000 clones, more than 65% of which are singletons. The source is a male donor with multiple myeloma. Here the sequenced sample was PBMCs, taken in a trial of ipilimumab plus nivolumab as post-transplant consolidation. The chain combines TRBV15 with TRBJ2-7; D is possibly TRBD1 (7 bases). In DNA, the CDR3 is TGTGCCACCAGCAGAGGCTGGGACTCAGGGGGTGACGAGCAGTACTTC. Its translation is CATSRGWDSGGDEQYF. Filled out from reference TRBV15 and TRBJ2-7, the complete variable domain reads DAMVIQNPRYQVTQFGKPVTLSCSQTLNHNVMYWYQQKSSQAPKLLFHYYDKDFNNEADTPDNFQSRRPNTSFCFLDIRSPGLGDTAMYLCATSRGWDSGGDEQYFGPGTRLTVT.